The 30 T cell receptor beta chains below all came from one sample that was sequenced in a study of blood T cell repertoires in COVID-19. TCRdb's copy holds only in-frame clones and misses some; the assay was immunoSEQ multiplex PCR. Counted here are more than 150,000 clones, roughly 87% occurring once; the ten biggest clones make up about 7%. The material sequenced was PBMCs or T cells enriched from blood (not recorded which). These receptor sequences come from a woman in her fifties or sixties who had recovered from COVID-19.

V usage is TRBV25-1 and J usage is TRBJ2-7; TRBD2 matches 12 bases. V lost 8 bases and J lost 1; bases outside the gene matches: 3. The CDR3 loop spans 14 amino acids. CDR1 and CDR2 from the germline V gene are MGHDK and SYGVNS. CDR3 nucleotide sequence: TGTGCCAGCCAGACTAGCGGGGGTTCCTACGAGCAGTACTTC. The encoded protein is CASQTSGGSYEQYF.

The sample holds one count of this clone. CDR3: CASSGSGQKAGANVLTF. CDR3 sequence (DNA): TGCGCCAGCAGTGGGAGTGGACAGAAGGCTGGGGCCAACGTCCTGACTTTC. The V call is TRBV10-1, the J call TRBJ2-6, with D possibly being TRBD1 (6 bases). The CDR3 totals 17 residues. CDR1 is WNHNN, CDR2 SYGVQD, per germline (reference sequence). Trimming took 4 bases from V and 2 from J, leaving 15 bases between them.

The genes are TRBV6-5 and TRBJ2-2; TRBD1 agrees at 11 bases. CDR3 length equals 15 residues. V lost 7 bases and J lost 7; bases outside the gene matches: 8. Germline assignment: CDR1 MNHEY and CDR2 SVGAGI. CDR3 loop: CASIPDRGLGGELFF. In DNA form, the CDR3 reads TGTGCCAGCATCCCGGACAGGGGGCTTGGCGGGGAGCTGTTTTTT.

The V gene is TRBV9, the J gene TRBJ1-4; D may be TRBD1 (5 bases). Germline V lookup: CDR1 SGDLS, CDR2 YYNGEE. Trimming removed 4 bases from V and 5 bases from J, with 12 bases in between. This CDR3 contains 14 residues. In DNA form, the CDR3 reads TGTGCCAGCAGCAAGACAGTTGAGAATGAAAAACTGTTTTTT. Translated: CASSKTVENEKLFF. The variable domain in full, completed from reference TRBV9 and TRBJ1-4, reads DSGVTQTPKHLITATGQRVTLRCSPRSGDLSVYWYQQSLDQGLQFLIQYYNGEERAKGNILERFSAQQFPDLHSELNLSSLELGDSALYFCASSKTVENEKLFFGSGTQLSVL.

CDR3 bases: TGTGCTAGTGGTTTGCGGACTGAAGCTTTCTTT. Translated: CASGLRTEAFF. The chain recombines TRBV12-5 with TRBJ1-1; D uncertain. Germline assignment: CDR1 LGHNT and CDR2 FRNRAP. CDR3 length: 11 amino acids. V lost 2 bases and J lost 5, with 3 bases in between.

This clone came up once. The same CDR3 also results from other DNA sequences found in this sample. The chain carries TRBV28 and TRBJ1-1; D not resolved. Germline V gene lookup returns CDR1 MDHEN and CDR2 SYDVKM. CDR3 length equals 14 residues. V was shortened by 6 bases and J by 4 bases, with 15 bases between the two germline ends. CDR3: CASSSPRGRTEAFF. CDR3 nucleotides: TGTGCCAGCAGCTCTCCTCGGGGTCGCACTGAAGCTTTCTTT.

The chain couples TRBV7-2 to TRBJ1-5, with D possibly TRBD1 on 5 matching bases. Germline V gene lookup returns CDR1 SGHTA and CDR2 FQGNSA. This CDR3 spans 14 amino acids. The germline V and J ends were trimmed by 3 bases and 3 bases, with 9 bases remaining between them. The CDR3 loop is CASSFPGLNQPQHF. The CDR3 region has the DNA TGTGCCAGCAGCTTTCCAGGGCTCAATCAGCCCCAGCATTTT.

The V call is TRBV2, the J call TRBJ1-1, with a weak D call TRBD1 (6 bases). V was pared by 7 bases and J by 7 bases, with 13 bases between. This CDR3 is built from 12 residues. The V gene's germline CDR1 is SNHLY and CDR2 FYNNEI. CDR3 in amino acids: CASTREGGEAFF. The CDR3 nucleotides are TGTGCCAGCACGAGAGAAGGGGGTGAAGCTTTCTTT.

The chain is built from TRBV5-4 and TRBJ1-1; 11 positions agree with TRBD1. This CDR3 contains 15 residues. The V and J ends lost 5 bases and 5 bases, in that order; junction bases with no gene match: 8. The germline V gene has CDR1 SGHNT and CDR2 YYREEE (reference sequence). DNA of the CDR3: TGTGCCAGCAGTTACGCCGGGACAGGGGGAACTGAAGCTTTCTTT. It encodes CASSYAGTGGTEAFF.

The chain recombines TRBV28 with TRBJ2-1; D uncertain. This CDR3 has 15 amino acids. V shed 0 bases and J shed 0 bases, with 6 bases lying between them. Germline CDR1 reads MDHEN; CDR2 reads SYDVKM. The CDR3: CASSLWSSSYNEQFF. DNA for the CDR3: TGTGCCAGCAGTTTATGGTCGAGCTCCTACAATGAGCAGTTCTTC.

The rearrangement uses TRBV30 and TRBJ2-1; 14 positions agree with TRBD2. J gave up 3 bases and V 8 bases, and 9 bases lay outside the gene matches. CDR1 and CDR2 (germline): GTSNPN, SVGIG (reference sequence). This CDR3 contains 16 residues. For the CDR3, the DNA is TGTGCCCAAGGGGTGACTAGCGGGAGGGGCTACAATGAGCAGTTCTTC. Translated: CAQGVTSGRGYNEQFF. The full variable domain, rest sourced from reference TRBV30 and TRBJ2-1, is SQTIHQWPATLVQPVGSPLSLECTVEGTSNPNLYWYRQAAGRGLQLLFYSVGIGQISSEVPQNLSASRPQDRQFILSSKKLLLSDSGFYLCAQGVTSGRGYNEQFFGPGTRLTVL.

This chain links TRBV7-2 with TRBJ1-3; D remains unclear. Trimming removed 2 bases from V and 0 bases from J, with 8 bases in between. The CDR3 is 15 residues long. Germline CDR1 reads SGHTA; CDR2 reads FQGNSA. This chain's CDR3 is CASSLLPFSGNTIYF. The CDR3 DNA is TGTGCCAGCAGCTTACTCCCCTTCTCTGGAAACACCATATATTTT.

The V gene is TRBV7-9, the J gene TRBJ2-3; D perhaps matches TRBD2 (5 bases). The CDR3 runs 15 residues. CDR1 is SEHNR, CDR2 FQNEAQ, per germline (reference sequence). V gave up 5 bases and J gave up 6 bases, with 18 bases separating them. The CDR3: CASSRAGPRRDTQYF. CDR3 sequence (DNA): TGTGCCAGCAGCCGGGCCGGGCCCCGGAGGGATACGCAGTATTTT.

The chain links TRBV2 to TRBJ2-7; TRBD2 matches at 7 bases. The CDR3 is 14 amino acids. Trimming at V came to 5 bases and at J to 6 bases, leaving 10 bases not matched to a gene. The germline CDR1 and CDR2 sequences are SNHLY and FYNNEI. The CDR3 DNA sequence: TGTGCCAGCAGTCGGGGCGGGAGCTTTGCCGAGCAGTACTTC. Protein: CASSRGGSFAEQYF.

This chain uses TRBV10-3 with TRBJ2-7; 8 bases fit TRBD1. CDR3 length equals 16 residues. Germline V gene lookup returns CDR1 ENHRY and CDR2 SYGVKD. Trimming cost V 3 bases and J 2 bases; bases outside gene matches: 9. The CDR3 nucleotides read TGTGCCATCAGTGACCATCCCGGGACAGGAACCTACGAGCAGTACTTC. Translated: CAISDHPGTGTYEQYF.

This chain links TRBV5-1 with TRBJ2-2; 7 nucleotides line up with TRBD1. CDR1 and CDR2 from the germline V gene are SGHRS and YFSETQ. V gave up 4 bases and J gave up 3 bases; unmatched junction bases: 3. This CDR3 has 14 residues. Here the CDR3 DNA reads TGCGCCAGCAGCCTAGGGACAGACACCGGGGAGCTGTTTTTT. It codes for CASSLGTDTGELFF.

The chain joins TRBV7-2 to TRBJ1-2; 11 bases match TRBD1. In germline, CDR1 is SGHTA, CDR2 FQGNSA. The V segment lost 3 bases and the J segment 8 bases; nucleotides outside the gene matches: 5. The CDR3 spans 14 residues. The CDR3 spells CASSLDRGREGYTF. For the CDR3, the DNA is TGTGCCAGCAGCTTGGACAGGGGGCGGGAAGGCTACACCTTC.

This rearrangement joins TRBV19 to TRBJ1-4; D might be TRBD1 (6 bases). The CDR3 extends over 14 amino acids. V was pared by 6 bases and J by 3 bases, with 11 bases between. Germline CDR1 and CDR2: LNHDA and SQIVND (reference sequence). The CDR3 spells CASSSGASNEKLFF. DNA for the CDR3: TGTGCCAGTAGCTCAGGGGCGTCTAATGAAAAACTGTTTTTT.

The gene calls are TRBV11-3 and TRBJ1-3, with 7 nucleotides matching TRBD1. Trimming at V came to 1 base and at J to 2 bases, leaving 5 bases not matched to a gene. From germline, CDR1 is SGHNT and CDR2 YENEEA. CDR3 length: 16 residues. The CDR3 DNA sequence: TGTGCCAGCAGCTTAGTGGGACAGCATACTGGAAACACCATATATTTT. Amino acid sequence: CASSLVGQHTGNTIYF.

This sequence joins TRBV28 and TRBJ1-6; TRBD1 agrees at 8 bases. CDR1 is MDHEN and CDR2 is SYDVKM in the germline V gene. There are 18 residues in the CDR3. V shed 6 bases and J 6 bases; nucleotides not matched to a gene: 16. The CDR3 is CASSPGGARQGANSPLHF. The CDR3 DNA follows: TGTGCCAGCAGCCCCGGGGGCGCGCGTCAGGGGGCTAATTCACCCCTCCACTTT.

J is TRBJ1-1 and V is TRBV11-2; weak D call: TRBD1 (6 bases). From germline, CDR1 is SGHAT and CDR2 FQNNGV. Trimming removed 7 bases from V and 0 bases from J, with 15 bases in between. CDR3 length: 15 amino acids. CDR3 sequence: CASTNYRVLNTEAFF. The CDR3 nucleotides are TGTGCCAGCACCAACTACAGGGTTTTGAACACTGAAGCTTTCTTT.

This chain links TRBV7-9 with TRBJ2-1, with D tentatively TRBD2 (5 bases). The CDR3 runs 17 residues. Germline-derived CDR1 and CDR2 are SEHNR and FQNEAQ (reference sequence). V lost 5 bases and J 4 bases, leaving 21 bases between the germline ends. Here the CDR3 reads CASSRGSGRRGYNEQFF. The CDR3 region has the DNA TGTGCCAGCAGCCGCGGGTCCGGACGGCGCGGTTACAATGAGCAGTTCTTC.

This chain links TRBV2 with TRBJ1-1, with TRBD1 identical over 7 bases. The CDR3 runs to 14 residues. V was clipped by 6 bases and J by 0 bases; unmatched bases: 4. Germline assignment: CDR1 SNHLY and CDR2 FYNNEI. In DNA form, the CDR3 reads TGTGCCAGCAGGGGGACAGTCATGAACACTGAAGCTTTCTTT. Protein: CASRGTVMNTEAFF.

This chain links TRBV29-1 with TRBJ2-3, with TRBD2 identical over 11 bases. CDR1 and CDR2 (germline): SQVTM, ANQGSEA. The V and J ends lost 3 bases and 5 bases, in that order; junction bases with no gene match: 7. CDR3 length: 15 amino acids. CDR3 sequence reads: CSVDPLAGGQDTQYF. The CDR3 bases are TGCAGCGTTGACCCCCTAGCGGGAGGACAAGATACGCAGTATTTT.

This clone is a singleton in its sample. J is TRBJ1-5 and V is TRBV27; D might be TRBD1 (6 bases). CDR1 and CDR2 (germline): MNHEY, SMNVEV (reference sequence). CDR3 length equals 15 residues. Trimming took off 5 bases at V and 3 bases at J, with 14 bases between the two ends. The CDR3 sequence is CASSPQAGANQPQHF. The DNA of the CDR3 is TGTGCCAGCAGTCCTCAGGCAGGGGCCAATCAGCCCCAGCATTTT.

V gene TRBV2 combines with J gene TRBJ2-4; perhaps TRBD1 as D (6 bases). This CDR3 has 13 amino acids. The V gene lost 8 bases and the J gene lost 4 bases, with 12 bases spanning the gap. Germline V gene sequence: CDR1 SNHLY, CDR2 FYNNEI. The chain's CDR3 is CASEGTGKNIQYF. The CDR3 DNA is TGTGCCAGCGAGGGAACAGGGAAAAACATTCAGTACTTC.

The chain's CDR3 is CASSPRTGFGETQYF. Written as DNA, the CDR3 is TGTGCCAGCAGCCCACGAACAGGGTTCGGAGAGACCCAGTACTTC. The rearrangement uses TRBV5-8 and TRBJ2-5, with D perhaps matching TRBD1 (6 bases). Trimming stripped 4 bases from V and 4 bases from J, with 17 bases between. Germline-derived CDR1 and CDR2 are SGHTS and YDEGEE. The CDR3 has 15 amino acids.

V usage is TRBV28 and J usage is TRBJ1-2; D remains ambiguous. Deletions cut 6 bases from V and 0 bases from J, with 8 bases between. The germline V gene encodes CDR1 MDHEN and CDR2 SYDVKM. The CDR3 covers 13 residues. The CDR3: CASRDITNYGYTF. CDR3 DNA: TGTGCCAGCAGAGACATTACTAACTATGGCTACACCTTC.

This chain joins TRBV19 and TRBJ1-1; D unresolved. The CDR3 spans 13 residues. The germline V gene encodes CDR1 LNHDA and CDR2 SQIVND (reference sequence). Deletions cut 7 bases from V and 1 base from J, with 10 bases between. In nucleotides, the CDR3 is TGTGCCAGTAATGTCGAGAGGAACACTGAAGCTTTCTTT. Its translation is CASNVERNTEAFF.

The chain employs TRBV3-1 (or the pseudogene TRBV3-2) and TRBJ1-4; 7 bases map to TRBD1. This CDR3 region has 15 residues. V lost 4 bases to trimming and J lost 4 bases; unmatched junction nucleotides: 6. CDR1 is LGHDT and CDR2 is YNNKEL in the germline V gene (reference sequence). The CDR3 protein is CASSRATGINEKLFF. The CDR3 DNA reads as TGTGCCAGCAGCCGGGCGACAGGGATTAATGAAAAACTGTTTTTT.